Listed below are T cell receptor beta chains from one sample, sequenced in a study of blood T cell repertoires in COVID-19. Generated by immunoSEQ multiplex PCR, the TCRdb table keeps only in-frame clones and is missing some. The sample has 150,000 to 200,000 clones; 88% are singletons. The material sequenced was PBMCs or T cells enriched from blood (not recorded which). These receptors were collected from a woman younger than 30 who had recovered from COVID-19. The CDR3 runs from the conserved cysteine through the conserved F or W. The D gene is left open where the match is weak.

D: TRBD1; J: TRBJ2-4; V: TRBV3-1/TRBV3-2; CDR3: CASSSTDRGENIQYF
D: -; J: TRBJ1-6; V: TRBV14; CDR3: CASSHSANNSPLHF
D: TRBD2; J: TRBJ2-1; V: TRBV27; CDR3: CASSLSALAGVYNEQFF
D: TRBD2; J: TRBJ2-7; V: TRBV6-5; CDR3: CASSYTGGPYEQYF
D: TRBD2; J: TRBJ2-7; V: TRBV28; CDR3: CASSLALGLAGHEQYF
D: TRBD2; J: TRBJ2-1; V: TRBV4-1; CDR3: CASSPGTSAVGEFF
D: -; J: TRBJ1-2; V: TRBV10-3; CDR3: CAISSGVFLYGYTF
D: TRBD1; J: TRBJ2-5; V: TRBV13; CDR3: CASSPETGQETQYF
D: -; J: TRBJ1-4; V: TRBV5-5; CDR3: CASSLAWAGINEKLFF
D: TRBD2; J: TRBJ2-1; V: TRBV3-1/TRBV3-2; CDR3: CASRLAGGYNEQFF
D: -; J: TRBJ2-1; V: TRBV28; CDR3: CASRRGGDVYNEQFF
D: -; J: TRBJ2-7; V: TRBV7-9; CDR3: CATTQSQAGEQYF
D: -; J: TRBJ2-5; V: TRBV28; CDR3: CASSLLGVGAGETQYF
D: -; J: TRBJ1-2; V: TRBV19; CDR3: CASRSTGGMNGYTF
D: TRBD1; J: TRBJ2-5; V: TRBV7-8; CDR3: CASSHTRTGQETQYF
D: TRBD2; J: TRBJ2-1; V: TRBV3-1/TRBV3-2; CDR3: CASSQLAGGSYNEQFF
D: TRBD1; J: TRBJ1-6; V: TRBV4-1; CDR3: CASSQDGRGRNSPLHF
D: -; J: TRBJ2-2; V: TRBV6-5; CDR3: CASSYSLSPNERELFF
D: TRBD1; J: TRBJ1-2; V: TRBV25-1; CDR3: CASRRQGVGNGYTF
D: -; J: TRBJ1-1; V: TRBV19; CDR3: CASSIAGSLNTEAFF
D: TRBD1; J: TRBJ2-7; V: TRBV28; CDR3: CASSLGGQGPYEQYF
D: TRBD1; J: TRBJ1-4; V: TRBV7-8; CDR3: CASSSGTGKGTNEKLFF
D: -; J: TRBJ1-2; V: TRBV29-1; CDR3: CSVGGAGANYGYTF
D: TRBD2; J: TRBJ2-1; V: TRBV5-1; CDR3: CASSLGLAGYNEQFF
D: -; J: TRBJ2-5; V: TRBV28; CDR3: CASSPTGLRRETQYF
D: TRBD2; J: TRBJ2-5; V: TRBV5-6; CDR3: CASADSGVPQETQYF
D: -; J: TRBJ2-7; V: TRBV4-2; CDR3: CASSQDSGREYRF
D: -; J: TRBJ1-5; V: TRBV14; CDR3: CASSQDRRGFRQPQHF
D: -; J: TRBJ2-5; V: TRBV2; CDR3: CASSEGQGETQYF
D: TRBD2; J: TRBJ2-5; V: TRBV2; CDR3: CASIKGREGAQYF
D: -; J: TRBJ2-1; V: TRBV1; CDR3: CTSRNTAGPTNEQFF
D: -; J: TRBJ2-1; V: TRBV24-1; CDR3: CATRDPGTNNEQFF
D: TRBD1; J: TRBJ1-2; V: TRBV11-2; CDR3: CASSPGQRYGYTF
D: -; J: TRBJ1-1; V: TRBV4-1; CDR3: CASSQERGEAGTEAFF
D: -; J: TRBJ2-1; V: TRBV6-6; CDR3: CASSLVRNEQFF
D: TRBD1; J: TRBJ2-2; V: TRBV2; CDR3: CASSRQGTGELFF
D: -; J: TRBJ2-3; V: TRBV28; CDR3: CASSLGARYTDTQYF
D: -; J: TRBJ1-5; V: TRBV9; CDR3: CASGGQFNQPQHF
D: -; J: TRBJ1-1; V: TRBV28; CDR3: CATTEENTEAFF
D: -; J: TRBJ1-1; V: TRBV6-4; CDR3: CASSVSSGAHTEAFF
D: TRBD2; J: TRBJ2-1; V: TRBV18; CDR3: CASSPPSGRADNEQFF
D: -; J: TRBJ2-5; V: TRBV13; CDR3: CASSLGPQEGETQYF
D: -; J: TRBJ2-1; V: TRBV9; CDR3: CASSVELAGDEQFF
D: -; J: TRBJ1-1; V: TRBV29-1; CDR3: CSGTATEAFF
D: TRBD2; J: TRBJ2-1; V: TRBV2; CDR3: CASRWGRDNEQFF